The rows below give T cell receptor beta chains drawn from one sample of a study of neurological immune-mediated disorders. TCRdb redid the calling of the 5' RACE reads with MiXCR, one entry per CDR3 protein. The repertoire holds 50,000 to 85,000 distinct CDR3 sequences, with 4% to 6% as singletons. The sequenced sample consisted of PBMCs. The receptor source for this set is a woman aged 30 to 39 with multiple sclerosis. The CDR3 runs from the conserved cysteine through the conserved F or W. A D gene is named only where the DNA matches it firmly. Clone sizes are given selectively: once, few, many, or a class where the clone is expanded.

v_gene,d_gene,abundance,j_gene,CDR3nt,CDR3aa
TRBV4-1,-,many,TRBJ1-6,TGCGCCAGCAGCCAAGATCGGTGGAACTTGGTCCACTTT,CASSQDRWNLVHF
TRBV2,-,many,TRBJ1-2,TGTGCCAGCAGATCGATCGGCTATGGCTACACCTTC,CASRSIGYGYTF
TRBV3-1,-,many,TRBJ1-1,TGTGCCAGCAGCCAAGTGACAACCACTGAAGCTTTCTTT,CASSQVTTTEAFF
TRBV2,-,many,TRBJ1-1,TGTGCCAGCAGTGAATGGGGAGCAAGCACTGAAGCTTTCTTT,CASSEWGASTEAFF
TRBV10-3,TRBD1,many,TRBJ2-7,TGTGCCATCAACTCGGGACAGGGGACTTCCGAGCAGTACTTC,CAINSGQGTSEQYF
TRBV3-1,TRBD1,few,TRBJ2-7,TGTGCCAGCAGCCGTTGGGGACAGGGGGTTCACGAGCAGTACTTC,CASSRWGQGVHEQYF
TRBV7-2,-,-,TRBJ2-7,TGTGCCAGCAGCTTAGCCTCTAACTACGAGCAGTACTTC,CASSLASNYEQYF
TRBV20-1,-,many,TRBJ2-3,TGCAGTGCTAAACGTCAAAATAAGGGAGATACGCAGTATTTT,CSAKRQNKGDTQYF
TRBV6-2/TRBV6-3,TRBD2,many,TRBJ2-1,TGTGCCAGCTATCAGCGGGGGGGTCGCAATGAGCAGTTCTTC,CASYQRGGRNEQFF
TRBV20-1,TRBD2,many,TRBJ2-3,TGCAGTGCTAGCGGAGTCCAGCGGGGGGGGCCTCTTCTTTCGGATACGCAGTATTTT,CSASGVQRGGPLLSDTQYF
TRBV5-1,-,many,TRBJ2-7,TGCGCCAGCAGCTTGGGTAGCGGTCTCTCCTACGAGCAGTACTTC,CASSLGSGLSYEQYF
TRBV15,TRBD1,many,TRBJ2-7,TGTGCCACCCGATCAGACAGGGGATCAACCTACGAGCAGTACTTC,CATRSDRGSTYEQYF
TRBV29-1,-,-,TRBJ2-5,TGCAGCGTTGGTCTATCAGGAGGAGAAGAGACCCAGTACTTC,CSVGLSGGEETQYF
TRBV6-6,-,few,TRBJ1-1,TGTGCCAGCAGTAGACAGAACACTGAAGCTTTCTTT,CASSRQNTEAFF
TRBV3-1,-,few,TRBJ1-3,TGTGCCAGCAGCCCCCGACCGAGCTCTGGAAACACCATATATTTT,CASSPRPSSGNTIYF
TRBV7-6,-,-,TRBJ2-7,TGTGCCAGCAGCTTAGATTTGGGGGGCTTAACCTACGAGCAGTACTTC,CASSLDLGGLTYEQYF
TRBV18,-,many,TRBJ2-5,TGTGCCAGCTCACCCCCGAGGGATGAGACCCAGTACTTC,CASSPPRDETQYF
TRBV3-1,TRBD1,many,TRBJ1-2,TGTGCCAGCAGCCCGAGACAGGGTAGCTATGGCTACACCTTC,CASSPRQGSYGYTF
TRBV12-3/TRBV12-4,TRBD2,few,TRBJ2-2,TGTGCCAGCAGTTTTAGCGGGGGATCCACCGGGGAGCTGTTTTTT,CASSFSGGSTGELFF
TRBV3-1,-,few,TRBJ2-5,TGTGCCAGCAAGTCGGCCAACCAAGAGACCCAGTACTTC,CASKSANQETQYF
TRBV5-1,-,few,TRBJ1-1,TGCGCCAGCAGCTTCAACAGAGACACTGAAGCTTTCTTT,CASSFNRDTEAFF
TRBV29-1,-,many,TRBJ2-5,TGCAGCGCCTTGCAAACCGGGCAGACCCAGTACTTC,CSALQTGQTQYF
TRBV28,-,few,TRBJ1-4,TGTGCCAGCAGTTTGTTCACGGGAAAACTGTTTTTT,CASSLFTGKLFF
TRBV10-3,-,many,TRBJ2-7,TGTGCCACCAGCTTTAGGTCTCCAAACGAGCAGTACTTC,CATSFRSPNEQYF
TRBV6-5,TRBD1,few,TRBJ1-6,TGTGCCAGCAGTTATGGGACAGGGGCGGCCCTCAACTTT,CASSYGTGAALNF
TRBV5-6,TRBD2,many,TRBJ2-3,TGTGCCAGCAGCCGGTACATAGCGGGGGGGTTCACAGATACGCAGTATTTT,CASSRYIAGGFTDTQYF
TRBV5-1,TRBD2,many,TRBJ2-3,TGCGCCAGCAGCTTGATGCCGGGGGGGGGATCAGATACGCAGTATTTT,CASSLMPGGGSDTQYF
TRBV11-2,TRBD1,many,TRBJ2-7,TGTGCCAGCAGCCGAGCGAGTTCCTGGGGACAGGGCGGTTTCGAGCAGTACTTC,CASSRASSWGQGGFEQYF
TRBV6-1,-,few,TRBJ1-5,TGTGCCAGCAGTGTGAATCAGCCCCAGAATTTT,CASSVNQPQNF
TRBV9,-,many,TRBJ2-3,TGTGCCAGCAGCGTAGTCATGGGGAGCACAGATACGCAGTATTTT,CASSVVMGSTDTQYF
TRBV5-1,TRBD2,many,TRBJ2-3,TGCGCCAGCAGCTTGGGTCTAGCGGGGGGCACAGATACGCAGTATTTT,CASSLGLAGGTDTQYF
TRBV20-1,-,many,TRBJ1-1,TGCAGTGCCGCCGTTGGGACTGAAGCTTTCTTT,CSAAVGTEAFF
TRBV5-1,-,few,TRBJ1-6,TGCGCCAGCAGCTCCAGGGACGGCAATTCACCCCTCAACTTT,CASSSRDGNSPLNF
TRBV4-1,-,many,TRBJ1-6,TGCGCCAGCAGCCCCCCTATAGGGCTTTATTCACCCCTCCACTTT,CASSPPIGLYSPLHF
TRBV10-3,-,many,TRBJ1-1,TGTGCCATCAGCCACTCCGAAACTGAAGCTTTCTTT,CAISHSETEAFF
TRBV6-5,-,many,TRBJ1-4,TGTGCCAGCAGTTACTCCGGGCTGGAGAAGGCAAAACTGTTTTTT,CASSYSGLEKAKLFF
TRBV3-1,-,few,TRBJ2-5,TGTGCCAGCAGCCAAGTGCCCGAGACCCAGTACTTC,CASSQVPETQYF
TRBV5-1,TRBD1,-,TRBJ2-7,TGCGCCAGCAGCGTTCTACAGGGGTCCTACGAGCAGTACTTC,CASSVLQGSYEQYF
TRBV6-1,TRBD1,many,TRBJ2-5,TGTGCCAGCAGGCTACAGGGGTCGGTTGGGACCCAGTACTTC,CASRLQGSVGTQYF
TRBV5-1,TRBD1,many,TRBJ2-7,TGCGCCAGCAGCTTGGTGTCCAGGGGGTTATCCTACGAGCAGTACTTC,CASSLVSRGLSYEQYF
TRBV11-2,-,many,TRBJ2-1,TGTGCCAGCAGCTTAGATCCTCCTCCGGCTGAGCAGTTCTTC,CASSLDPPPAEQFF
TRBV20-1,-,many,TRBJ1-5,TGCAGTGCTAGAGATACATTATCGAATCAGCCCCAGCATTTT,CSARDTLSNQPQHF
TRBV5-1,TRBD2,many,TRBJ2-7,TGCGCCAGCAGCGCCGGGACTAGCGGAATCTACGAGCAGTACTTC,CASSAGTSGIYEQYF
TRBV20-1,-,many,TRBJ1-1,TGCAGTGCCCTTGGGGGAGGGTTGGCGGCTTTCTTT,CSALGGGLAAFF
TRBV20-1,-,-,TRBJ2-1,TGCAGTGTCCCCGGTAATGAGCAGTTCTTC,CSVPGNEQFF
TRBV10-3,TRBD1,many,TRBJ2-2,TGTGCCATCACCGGGACAGGGGATTTAGCCGGGGAGCTGTTTTTT,CAITGTGDLAGELFF
TRBV20-1,TRBD1,many,TRBJ2-7,TGCAGTGCTGGCCGGGACAGGGGGTACGAGCAGTACTTC,CSAGRDRGYEQYF
TRBV12-3/TRBV12-4,-,-,TRBJ1-1,TGTGCCAGCAGTTTCCAGGGTGTGAGGACTGAAGCTTTCTTT,CASSFQGVRTEAFF
TRBV18,-,many,TRBJ1-1,TGTGCCACCAGGCCGACCTGGGGGGGGAACACTGAAGCTTTCTTT,CATRPTWGGNTEAFF
TRBV29-1,-,many,TRBJ2-5,TGCAGCGTGCAGGGTGGCGAGACCCAGTACTTC,CSVQGGETQYF
TRBV4-1,TRBD2,many,TRBJ2-1,TGCGCCAGCAGCCAAGCTAGCGGGGGAGTCTACAATGAGCAGTTCTTC,CASSQASGGVYNEQFF
TRBV2,-,many,TRBJ1-3,TGTGCCAGCAGTTTGTGGGGAAACACCATATATTTT,CASSLWGNTIYF